The clone carrying this T cell receptor (beta chain) appeared many times. The data were taken from a study of human T cells and chemical hapten exposure. TCRdb called the RACE reads again in MiXCR, with one record for every CDR3 protein. There are over 100,000 distinct CDR3 sequences in the sample; about 9.4% occur only once, and around 1.9% lies in the top ten. V gave up 0 bases and J gave up 2 bases, with 9 bases separating them. The germline V gene has CDR1 LGHNA and CDR2 YNFKEQ. CDR3 size: 15 residues. Indicated time point: healthy volunteer bleed at 2 weeks. The starting material, unfractionated whole blood, was used for total RNA extraction.

The chain links TRBV4-2 to TRBJ2-3; D remains ambiguous. The source material was whole blood. The clonotype originates from a male donor in good health. Some clones in this sample may be carry-over from other donors' samples. The CDR3 is CASSQEVRNTDTQYF. The CDR3, as DNA: TGTGCCAGCAGCCAAGAGGTCCGTAACACAGATACGCAGTATTTT.